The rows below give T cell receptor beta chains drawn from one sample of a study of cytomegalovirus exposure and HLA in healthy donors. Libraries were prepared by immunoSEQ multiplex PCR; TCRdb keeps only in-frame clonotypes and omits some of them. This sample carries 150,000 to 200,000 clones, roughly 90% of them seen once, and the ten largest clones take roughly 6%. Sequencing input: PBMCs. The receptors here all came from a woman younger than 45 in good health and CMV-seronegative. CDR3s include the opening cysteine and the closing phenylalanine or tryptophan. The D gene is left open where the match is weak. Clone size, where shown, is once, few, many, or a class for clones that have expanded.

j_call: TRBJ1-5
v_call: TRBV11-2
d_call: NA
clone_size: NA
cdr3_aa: CASSLDGGNQPQHF
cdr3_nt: TGTGCCAGCAGCTTAGATGGGGGGAATCAGCCCCAGCATTTT

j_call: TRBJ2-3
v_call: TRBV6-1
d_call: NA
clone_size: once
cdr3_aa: CASSVGSGVDTQYF
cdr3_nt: TGTGCCAGCAGTGTGGGGTCCGGGGTAGATACGCAGTATTTT

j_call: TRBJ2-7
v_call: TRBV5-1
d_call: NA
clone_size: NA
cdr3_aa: CASSLAGVYEQYF
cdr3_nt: TGCGCCAGCAGCTTGGCAGGGGTCTACGAGCAGTACTTC

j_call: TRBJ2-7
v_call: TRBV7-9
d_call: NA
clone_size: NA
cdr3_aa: CARITRDPRDEQYF
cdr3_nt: TGTGCCAGAATCACCCGGGACCCACGGGACGAGCAGTACTTC

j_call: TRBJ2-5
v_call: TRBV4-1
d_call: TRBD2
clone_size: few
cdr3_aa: CASSRGLASQETQYF
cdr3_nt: TGCGCCAGCAGCCGAGGACTAGCGAGCCAAGAGACCCAGTACTTC

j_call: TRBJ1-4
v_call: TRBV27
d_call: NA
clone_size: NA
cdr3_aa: CASSPSRWGEKLFF
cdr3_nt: TGTGCCAGCAGTCCCTCCCGATGGGGTGAAAAACTGTTTTTT

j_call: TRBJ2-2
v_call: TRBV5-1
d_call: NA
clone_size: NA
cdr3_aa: CASSFGRGYTGELFF
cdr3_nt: TGCGCCAGCAGCTTCGGAAGGGGTTACACCGGGGAGCTGTTTTTT

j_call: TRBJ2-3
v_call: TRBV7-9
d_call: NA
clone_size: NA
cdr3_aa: CASSLYAGTSVTDTQYF
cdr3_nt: TGTGCCAGCAGCTTATACGCCGGGACCTCCGTCACAGATACGCAGTATTTT

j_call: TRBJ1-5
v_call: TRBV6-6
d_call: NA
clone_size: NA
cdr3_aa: CASSSTFGPQHF
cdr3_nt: TGTGCCAGCAGTTCCACCTTCGGGCCCCAGCATTTT

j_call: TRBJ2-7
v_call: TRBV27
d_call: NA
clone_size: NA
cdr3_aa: CASSQGGEQYF
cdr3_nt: TGTGCCAGCAGCCAGGGGGGTGAGCAGTACTTC

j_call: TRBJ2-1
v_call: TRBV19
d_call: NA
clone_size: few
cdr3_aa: CASSYTRDSYNEQFF
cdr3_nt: TGTGCCAGTAGTTACACCAGGGATTCCTACAATGAGCAGTTCTTC

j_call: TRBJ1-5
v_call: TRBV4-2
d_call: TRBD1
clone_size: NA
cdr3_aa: CASSPGPTGGNQPQHF
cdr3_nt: TGTGCCAGCAGCCCGGGTCCGACAGGGGGCAATCAGCCCCAGCATTTT

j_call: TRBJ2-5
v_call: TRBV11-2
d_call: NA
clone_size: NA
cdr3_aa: CASSLVGSETQYF
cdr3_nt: TGTGCCAGCAGCTTAGTAGGGTCAGAGACCCAGTACTTC

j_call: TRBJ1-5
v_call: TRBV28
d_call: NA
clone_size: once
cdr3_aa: CASSFPIYSNQPQHF
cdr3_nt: TGTGCCAGCAGTTTCCCGATATATAGCAATCAGCCCCAGCATTTT

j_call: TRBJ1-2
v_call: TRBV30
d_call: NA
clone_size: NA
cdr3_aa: CAWSVGRMSGYTF
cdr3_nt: TGTGCCTGGAGTGTGGGCAGGATGTCTGGCTACACCTTC

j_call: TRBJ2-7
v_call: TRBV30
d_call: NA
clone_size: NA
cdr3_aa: CALGQGEYEQYF
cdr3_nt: TGTGCCCTAGGGCAGGGCGAGTACGAGCAGTACTTC

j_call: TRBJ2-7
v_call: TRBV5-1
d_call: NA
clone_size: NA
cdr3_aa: CASSLTGTRTYEQYF
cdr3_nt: TGCGCCAGCAGCTTAACGGGGACACGTACCTACGAGCAGTACTTC

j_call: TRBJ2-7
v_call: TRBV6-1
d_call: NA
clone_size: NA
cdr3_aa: CATRGDSYEQYF
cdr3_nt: TGTGCCACACGGGGAGACTCCTACGAGCAGTACTTC

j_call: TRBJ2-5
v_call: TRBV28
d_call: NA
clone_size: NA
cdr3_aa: CASSGSGWAQYF
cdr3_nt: TGTGCCAGCAGTGGGAGCGGGTGGGCCCAGTACTTC

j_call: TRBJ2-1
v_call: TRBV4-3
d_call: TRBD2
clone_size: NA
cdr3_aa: CASSLGTSGSVEQFF
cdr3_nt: TGCGCCAGCAGCCTGGGGACTAGCGGGAGTGTTGAGCAGTTCTTC

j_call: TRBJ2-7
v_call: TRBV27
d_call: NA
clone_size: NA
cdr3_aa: CASSSSTGRYEQYF
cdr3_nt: TGTGCCAGCAGTTCGTCGACAGGCCGGTACGAGCAGTACTTC

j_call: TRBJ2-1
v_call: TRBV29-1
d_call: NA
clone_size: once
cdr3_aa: CSVEGSGMFDNEQFF
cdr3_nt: TGCAGCGTTGAGGGGTCGGGGATGTTTGACAATGAGCAGTTCTTC

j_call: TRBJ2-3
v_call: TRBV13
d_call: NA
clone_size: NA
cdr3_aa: CASSLLLSGRGAGDTQYF
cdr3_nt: TGTGCCAGCAGCTTACTGCTTTCCGGGCGGGGAGCAGGGGATACGCAGTATTTT

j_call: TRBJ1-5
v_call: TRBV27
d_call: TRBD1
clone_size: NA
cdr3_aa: CASSTSGTGGQPQHF
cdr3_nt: TGTGCCAGCAGTACTTCCGGGACAGGTGGTCAGCCCCAGCATTTT

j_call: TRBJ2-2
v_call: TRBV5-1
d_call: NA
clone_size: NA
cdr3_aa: CASRAGDGELFF
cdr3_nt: TGCGCCAGCCGTGCAGGGGACGGGGAGCTGTTTTTT

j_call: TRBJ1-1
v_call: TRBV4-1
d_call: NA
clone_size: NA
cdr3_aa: CASSQNPTGNLVQAFF
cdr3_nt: TGCGCCAGCAGCCAGAACCCGACGGGGAATCTCGTTCAAGCTTTCTTT

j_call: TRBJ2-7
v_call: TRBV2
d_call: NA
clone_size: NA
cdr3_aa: CASSVRPGGYEQYF
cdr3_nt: TGTGCCAGCAGTGTAAGGCCCGGAGGGTACGAGCAGTACTTC

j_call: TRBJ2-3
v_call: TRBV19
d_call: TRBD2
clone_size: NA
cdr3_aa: CASSHGLAPYTDTQYF
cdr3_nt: TGTGCCAGTAGTCACGGACTAGCGCCTTACACAGATACGCAGTATTTT

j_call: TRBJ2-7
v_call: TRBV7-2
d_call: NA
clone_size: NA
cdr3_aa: CASSLTAGRSYEQYF
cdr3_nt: TGTGCCAGCAGCTTAACCGCAGGGAGATCCTACGAGCAGTACTTC

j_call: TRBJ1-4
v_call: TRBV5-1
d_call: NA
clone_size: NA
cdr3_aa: CASSSQGGDNEKLFF
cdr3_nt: TGCGCCAGCAGCTCACAGGGAGGGGACAATGAAAAACTGTTTTTT

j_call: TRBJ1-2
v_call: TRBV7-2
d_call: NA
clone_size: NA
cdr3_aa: CASRPGVGYTF
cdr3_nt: TGTGCCAGCAGACCGGGAGTTGGCTACACCTTC

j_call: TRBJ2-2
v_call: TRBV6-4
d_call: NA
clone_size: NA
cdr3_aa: CASSEGGTTGELFF
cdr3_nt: TGTGCCAGCAGTGAAGGGGGGACCACCGGGGAGCTGTTTTTT

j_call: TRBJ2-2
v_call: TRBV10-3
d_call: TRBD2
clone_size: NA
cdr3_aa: CAISEGTSFTGELFF
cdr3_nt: TGTGCCATCAGTGAGGGGACTAGCTTCACCGGGGAGCTGTTTTTT

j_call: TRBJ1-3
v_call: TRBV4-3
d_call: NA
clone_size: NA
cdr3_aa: CASSQDLILSGNTIYF
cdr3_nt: TGCGCCAGCAGCCAAGATTTAATACTCTCTGGAAACACCATATATTTT

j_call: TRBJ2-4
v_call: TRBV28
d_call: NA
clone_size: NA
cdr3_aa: CASSFRGINIQYF
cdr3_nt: TGTGCCAGCAGTTTTCGCGGGATAAACATTCAGTACTTC

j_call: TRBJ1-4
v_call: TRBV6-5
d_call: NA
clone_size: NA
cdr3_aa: CASSYSPGMREKLFF
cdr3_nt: TGTGCCAGCAGTTACTCGCCGGGTATGCGGGAAAAACTGTTTTTT

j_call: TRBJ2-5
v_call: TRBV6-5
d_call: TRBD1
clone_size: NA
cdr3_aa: CASNTDRGEETQYF
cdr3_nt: TGTGCCAGCAACACGGACAGGGGTGAAGAGACCCAGTACTTC

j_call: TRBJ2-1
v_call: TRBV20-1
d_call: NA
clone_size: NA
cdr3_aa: CSAQANEQFF
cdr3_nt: TGCAGTGCTCAGGCCAATGAGCAGTTCTTC

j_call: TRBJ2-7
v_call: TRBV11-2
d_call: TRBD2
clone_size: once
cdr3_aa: CASSYDGGEFTDF
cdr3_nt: TGTGCCAGCAGCTACGACGGGGGGGAGTTCACAGACTTC

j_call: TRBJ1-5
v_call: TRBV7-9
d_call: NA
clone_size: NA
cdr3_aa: CASSSGHQPQHF
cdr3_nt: TGTGCCAGCAGCTCAGGGCATCAGCCCCAGCATTTT

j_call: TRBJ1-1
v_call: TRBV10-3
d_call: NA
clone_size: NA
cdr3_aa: CAISDLGGEAFF
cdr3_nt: TGTGCCATCAGTGACCTTGGGGGGGAAGCTTTCTTT

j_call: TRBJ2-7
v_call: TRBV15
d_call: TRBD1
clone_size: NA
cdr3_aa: CATSNTRDRPYEQYF
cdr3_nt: TGTGCCACCAGCAATACCCGGGACAGACCTTACGAGCAGTACTTC

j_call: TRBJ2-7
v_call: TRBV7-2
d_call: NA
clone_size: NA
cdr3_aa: CASSDSYEQYF
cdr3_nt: TGTGCCAGCAGCGATAGCTACGAGCAGTACTTC